Listed below are T cell receptor beta chains from one sample, sequenced in a study of response to subunit inactivated influenza vaccine. TCRdb processed the RT-PCR reads anew with MiXCR; each CDR3 protein has one entry. The top ten hold around 10% of the sample, which has about 610,000 distinct CDR3 sequences, around 15% seen once. Sequencing was performed on PBMCs from blood, taken about 13 days after vaccination. These receptors originate from a man between 50 and 59 years old who received an inactivated influenza vaccine. Both conserved end residues are part of each CDR3. The order of the fields is V gene, J gene, CDR3 protein.

TRBV4-3	TRBJ2-3	CASSQVGQRRGDTQYF
TRBV11-1	TRBJ2-2	CASSPKGLAGRNTGELFF
TRBV21-1	TRBJ2-1	CASSNSAQGARAIISHNEQFF
TRBV11-2	TRBJ2-3	CASSLGFLAGGPGDTQYF
TRBV28	TRBJ2-1	CASSESLGLAGDNEQFF
TRBV5-1	TRBJ2-7	CASSLAAPDRAYEQYF
TRBV7-2	TRBJ1-3	CASSRAGTGVGNTIYF
TRBV15	TRBJ2-1	CATSRDYYIGTSGYNEQFF
TRBV7-6	TRBJ2-1	CASSPGLAGGANEQFF
TRBV7-9	TRBJ1-4	CASSLSTGANEKLFF
TRBV6-2/TRBV6-3	TRBJ2-2	CASRDRTSGNTGELFF
TRBV12-3/TRBV12-4	TRBJ1-6	CASSPYLTGGNSPLHF
TRBV10-2	TRBJ1-4	CAVQATYTEKLFF
TRBV7-8	TRBJ2-5	CASSSKRTGGETQYF
TRBV3-1	TRBJ2-1	CASSTAGLAANEQFF
TRBV7-6	TRBJ2-5	CASSPRDRGQQETQYF
TRBV5-1	TRBJ2-7	CASSLLGGLYEQYF
TRBV7-6	TRBJ2-1	CASSLGEGPDEQFF
TRBV4-2	TRBJ2-1	CASSQDFLAGPYNEQFF
TRBV19	TRBJ2-1	CASSPLYSRGLGHEQFF
TRBV24-1	TRBJ2-1	CATSDRRLAGSTYNEQFF
TRBV6-1	TRBJ2-5	CASSTPQGLRRETQYF